The 25 T cell receptor beta chains in this list originate from one sample, sequenced in a study of human T cells and chemical hapten exposure (dated by TCRdb to about 2021). The time point tag for this specimen amounts to: patch test 2, 6 weeks after DPC sensitization. The treatment or condition label corresponds to: therapeutic diphenylcyclopropenone sensitization with weekly scalp DPC. The method was RACE. TCRdb records NextSeq 500 as the sequencer. TCRdb redid the processing of the public reads, applying fastp at Q25 and MiXCR, and retained in-frame beta chains. Every distinct CDR3 protein forms one entry, paired with its most common genes and DNA. The sample has about 350,000 distinct CDR3 sequences on record, roughly 6% of them singletons. The ten largest clones add up to around 5.6% of the sample. Material: whole blood, obtained in connection with sensitization to the hapten diphenylcyclopropenone (DPC). The receptors were sampled from a woman between 18 and 29 years old with alopecia areata. Some clones in this sample may be carry-over from other donors' samples.

The CDR3 DNA reads as TGTGCCAGCAGTTCCCCCGACAGCCCCTACACCGGGGAGCTGTTTTTT. As protein: CASSSPDSPYTGELFF. The rearrangement links TRBV12-3 or TRBV12-4 to TRBJ2-2, with a possible D match to TRBD1 (5 bases). Deletions cut 4 bases from V and 3 bases from J, with 15 bases between. The CDR3 covers 16 residues.

This clonotype occurred many times. The chain has TRBV4-2 and TRBJ1-5, with D possibly TRBD1 on 5 matching bases. Germline V gene lookup returns CDR1 LGHNA and CDR2 YNFKEQ. The CDR3 spans 14 residues. The V end was cut by 2 bases, the J end by 5 bases, with 10 bases between. The CDR3 sequence: CASSQLGVDQPQHF. DNA for the CDR3: TGTGCCAGCAGCCAATTAGGGGTAGATCAGCCCCAGCATTTT.

This clonotype was recorded many times. The J gene is TRBJ2-5, the V gene TRBV5-1, with D perhaps assigned TRBD1 or TRBD2 (5 bases each). V was cut by 4 bases and J by 1 base, with 11 bases left in between. CDR1 and CDR2 from the germline V gene are SGHRS and YFSETQ. The CDR3 extends over 14 amino acids. The CDR3, as DNA: TGCGCCAGCAGCCCCGGGGCACTCCAAGAGACCCAGTACTTC. It translates to CASSPGALQETQYF.

The chain links TRBV12-3 or TRBV12-4 to TRBJ2-3; 11 bases are shared with TRBD2. V gave up 4 bases and J gave up 2 bases; unmatched junction bases: 5. This CDR3 spans 16 amino acids. CDR3 in amino acids: CASSSMTSGDTDTQYF. The CDR3 DNA sequence: TGTGCCAGCAGTTCGATGACTAGCGGGGACACAGATACGCAGTATTTT.

In its sample, this clonotype was seen a few times. V is TRBV6-5 and J is TRBJ2-1; TRBD1 aligns across 10 bases. CDR3 length equals 15 residues. Germline lookup yields CDR1 MNHEY and CDR2 SVGAGI. The V and J ends lost 6 bases and 6 bases, in that order; junction bases with no gene match: 8. In DNA, the CDR3 is TGTGCCAGCAGCTTGGGACAGGGGATTGGCAATGAGCAGTTCTTC. It translates to CASSLGQGIGNEQFF.

CDR3 loop: CASSYGSGGATDTQYF. The CDR3 bases are TGTGCCAGCAGTTACGGTAGCGGGGGGGCCACAGATACGCAGTATTTT. V gene TRBV6-5 combines with J gene TRBJ2-3; 11 bases fit TRBD2. With V trimmed by 2 bases and J by 2 bases, 3 bases remained unmatched. Germline V gene sequence: CDR1 MNHEY, CDR2 SVGAGI. The CDR3 contains 16 residues.

V usage is TRBV7-9 and J usage is TRBJ2-1, with D perhaps TRBD2 (6 bases). The CDR3 covers 14 residues. Germline V CDR1 and CDR2: SEHNR, FQNEAQ (reference sequence). Trimming took 5 bases from V and 3 from J, leaving 11 bases between them. The CDR3 nucleotides read TGTGCCAGCAGCATACTAGCTAGCTACAATGAGCAGTTCTTC. Translating it yields CASSILASYNEQFF.

This rearrangement joins TRBV6-5 to TRBJ2-7, with 8 bases lining up with TRBD2. Per the germline V gene, CDR1 is MNHEY and CDR2 is SVGAGI. J was trimmed by 2 bases and V by 6 bases; bases with no gene match: 3. This CDR3 has 13 amino acids. The CDR3 DNA reads TGTGCCAGCAGAGCCGGGGGGGCCTACGAGCAGTACTTC. It specifies CASRAGGAYEQYF.

The chain links TRBV6-2 or TRBV6-3 to TRBJ2-5, with D possibly TRBD1 on 5 matching bases. The CDR3 is 15 residues long. V was shortened by 7 bases and J by 1 base, with 16 bases between the two germline ends. Germline CDR1 is MNHEY and CDR2 is SVGEGT. This CDR3 reads CASTYSWGGQETQYF. The CDR3 DNA reads TGTGCCAGCACCTACAGCTGGGGCGGCCAAGAGACCCAGTACTTC.

This chain joins TRBV7-9 and TRBJ2-1, with 7 bases matching TRBD1. The CDR3 is 18 amino acids. V was pared by 5 bases and J by 5 bases, with 18 bases of the junction left unmatched. Germline values: CDR1 SEHNR, CDR2 FQNEAQ (reference sequence). In nucleotides, the CDR3 is TGTGCCAGCAGCGAGGCGCGTCCCGGGACAGTTTTCGACAATGAGCAGTTCTTC. Translated, it gives CASSEARPGTVFDNEQFF.

This clonotype was detected only a few times. The V gene is TRBV10-3, the J gene TRBJ1-6, with D possibly matching TRBD1 (6 bases). Germline loops: CDR1 ENHRY, CDR2 SYGVKD. V was pared by 6 bases and J by 6 bases, with 24 bases between. The CDR3 sequence is 18 residues long. The DNA of the CDR3 is TGTGCCATCAGGGACACTCCGGGACATCTCCATCCTAATTCACCCCTCCACTTT. Translated, it gives CAIRDTPGHLHPNSPLHF.

This clonotype showed up many times. The rearrangement links TRBV5-6 to TRBJ2-5; weak D call: TRBD2 (5 bases). The CDR3 is 11 residues long. The V gene's germline CDR1 is SGHDT and CDR2 YYEEEE. Trimming removed 4 bases from V and 5 bases from J, with 6 bases in between. The DNA for the CDR3 is TGTGCCAGCAGCCGCGGGGAGACCCAGTACTTC. It specifies CASSRGETQYF. The variable domain in full, with the rest retrieved from reference TRBV5-6 and TRBJ2-5, is DAGVTQSPTHLIKTRGQQVTLRCSPKSGHDTVSWYQQALGQGPQFIFQYYEEEERQRGNFPDRFSGHQFPNYSSELNVNALLLGDSALYLCASSRGETQYFGPGTRLLVL.

The chain recombines TRBV6-2 or TRBV6-3 with TRBJ2-5; the D gene is possibly TRBD1 (6 bases). The V and J ends lost 0 bases and 4 bases respectively, with 12 bases between them. CDR1 and CDR2 from the germline V gene are MNHEY and SVGEGT. CDR3 length equals 15 residues. The DNA of the CDR3 is TGTGCCAGCAGTTACTCGGCAGGGGATGTAGAGACCCAGTACTTC. The encoded protein is CASSYSAGDVETQYF.

This clonotype was seen more than once but under ten times. The genes are TRBV6-4 and TRBJ2-2; 8 bases fit TRBD1. CDR3 size: 16 residues. Trimming removed 3 bases from V and 2 bases from J; junction bases left unmatched: 5. Germline V lookup: CDR1 MRHNA, CDR2 SNTAGT. CDR3 DNA sequence: TGTGCCAGCAGTGAATCGGACAGGGAAAACACCGGGGAGCTGTTTTTT. Protein product: CASSESDRENTGELFF.

This clonotype was detected many times. CDR3 nucleotide sequence: TGCAGCGTGACAGGGAATCGAGAGACCCAGTACTTC. Protein product: CSVTGNRETQYF. The J gene is TRBJ2-5, the V gene TRBV29-1; TRBD1 agrees at 7 bases. CDR1 and CDR2 from the germline V gene are SQVTM and ANQGSEA. The CDR3 is made up of 12 amino acids. The V segment lost 6 bases and the J segment 4 bases; nucleotides outside the gene matches: 5.

The chain joins TRBV20-1 to TRBJ2-3; perhaps TRBD1 as D (7 bases). Trimming stripped 0 bases from V and 5 bases from J, with 12 bases between. CDR1 and CDR2 (germline): DFQATT, SNEGSKA (reference sequence). This CDR3 spans 14 amino acids. This CDR3 is CSARDQGGQDTQYF. The CDR3 bases are TGCAGTGCTAGAGATCAGGGGGGCCAAGATACGCAGTATTTT.

This chain joins TRBV7-3 and TRBJ2-5; TRBD2 matches 11 bases. V was clipped by 4 bases and J by 5 bases; unmatched bases: 0. The V gene's germline CDR1 is SGHTA and CDR2 FQGTGA. The CDR3 is made up of 13 amino acids. CDR3 residues: CASSSSGRETQYF. In nucleotides, the CDR3 is TGTGCCAGCAGCTCTAGCGGGAGGGAGACCCAGTACTTC.

This clonotype was seen only a few times. The V and J genes are TRBV6-5 and TRBJ2-7; TRBD2 might be the D (5 bases). Per germline, CDR1 MNHEY and CDR2 SVGAGI. This CDR3 spans 14 amino acids. V was shortened by 7 bases and J by 2 bases, with 15 bases between the two germline ends. This chain's CDR3 is CASTREGGTYEQYF. CDR3 coding DNA: TGTGCCAGCACCCGGGAAGGAGGCACCTACGAGCAGTACTTC.

This chain links TRBV29-1 with TRBJ2-1; weak D call: TRBD1 (6 bases). Germline values: CDR1 SQVTM, CDR2 ANQGSEA. CDR3 length equals 15 residues. V gave up 6 bases and J gave up 0 bases, with 15 bases separating them. The CDR3 spells CSVAGQKSSYNEQFF. DNA for the CDR3: TGCAGCGTAGCCGGACAGAAGAGCTCCTACAATGAGCAGTTCTTC.

On this clonotype: A much larger clone lies one base from this, so it may be a read error. The chain has TRBV20-1 and TRBJ2-3; 12 nucleotides align to TRBD2. The junction had 1 base not matched to a gene; V was cut back by 5 bases and J by 1 base. CDR3 size: 14 residues. CDR1 is DFQATT, CDR2 SNEGSKA, per germline (reference sequence). CDR3 protein: CSARTSGGTDTQYF. The DNA for the CDR3 is TGCAGTGCTCGGACTAGCGGGGGCACAGATACGCAGTATTTT.

The chain uses TRBV20-1 and TRBJ2-3, with 8 nucleotides matching TRBD2. With V trimmed by 2 bases and J by 3 bases, 4 bases remained unmatched. This CDR3 has 14 residues. Germline V gene lookup returns CDR1 DFQATT and CDR2 SNEGSKA (reference sequence). The CDR3 protein is CSARSGGQTDTQYF. In DNA, the CDR3 is TGCAGTGCTAGATCGGGGGGGCAAACAGATACGCAGTATTTT.

The rearrangement joins TRBV6-5 to TRBJ1-2, with D uncertain. CDR1 is MNHEY and CDR2 is SVGAGI in the germline V gene. Trimming left V 3 bases short and J 7 bases short, with 12 bases between. The CDR3 contains 13 residues. The CDR3 loop is CASSYRAGVGYTF. CDR3 DNA sequence: TGTGCCAGCAGTTATAGGGCAGGCGTTGGCTACACCTTC.

The CDR3 DNA follows: TGTGCCAGCTCACCAACACAGAGAGTAGATACGCAGTATTTT. Protein: CASSPTQRVDTQYF. The genes are TRBV18 and TRBJ2-3; D ambiguous. V shed 2 bases and J shed 5 bases, with 11 bases lying between them. CDR3 length: 14 amino acids. The germline V gene has CDR1 KGHSH and CDR2 LQKENI.

The chain links TRBV9 to TRBJ2-1, with 9 bases fitting TRBD2. CDR3 size: 16 residues. The junction had 4 bases not matched to a gene; V was cut back by 0 bases and J by 3 bases. Germline assignment: CDR1 SGDLS and CDR2 YYNGEE. CDR3 protein: CASSVGSGGLYNEQFF. In DNA form, the CDR3 reads TGTGCCAGCAGCGTAGGAAGCGGGGGGCTCTACAATGAGCAGTTCTTC.

This clonotype was detected ten times or more. The chain is built from TRBV15 and TRBJ2-7; perhaps TRBD1 as D (5 bases). V lost 2 bases and J lost 2, with 16 bases in between. The CDR3 has 16 amino acids. Germline V gene lookup returns CDR1 LNHNV and CDR2 YYDKDF (reference sequence). The DNA for the CDR3 is TGTGCCACCAGCAGACTAACAAACAGGCGCCCCTACGAGCAGTACTTC. Translation gives CATSRLTNRRPYEQYF.